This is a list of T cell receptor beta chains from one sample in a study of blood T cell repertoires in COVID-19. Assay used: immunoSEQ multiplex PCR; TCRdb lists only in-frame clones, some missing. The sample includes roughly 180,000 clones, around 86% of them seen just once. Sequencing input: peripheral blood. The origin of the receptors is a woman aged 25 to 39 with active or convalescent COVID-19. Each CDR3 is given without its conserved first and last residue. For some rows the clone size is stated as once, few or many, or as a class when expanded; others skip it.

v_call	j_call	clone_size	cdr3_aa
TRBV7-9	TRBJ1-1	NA	ASSSGTEAF
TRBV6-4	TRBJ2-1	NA	ASSDSGQVGNEQF
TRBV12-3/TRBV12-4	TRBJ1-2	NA	ASSLAGLYGYT
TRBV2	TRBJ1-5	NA	ASSEGAPGYQPQH
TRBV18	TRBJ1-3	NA	ASSPPSEAGNTIY
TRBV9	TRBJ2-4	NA	ASSVTSGGAKNIQY
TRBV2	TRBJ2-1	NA	ASRQREGNNEQF
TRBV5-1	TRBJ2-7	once	ASSPGPGGTYEQY
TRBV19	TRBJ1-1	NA	AGSPGGITEAF
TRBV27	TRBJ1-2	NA	ASSSAGAGDYGYT
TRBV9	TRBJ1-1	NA	ASSVGGDRVNTEAF
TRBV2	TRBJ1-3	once	ASTLELASGNTIY
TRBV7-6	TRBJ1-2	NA	ASSLDQNYGYT
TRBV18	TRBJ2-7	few	ASSPTTGRTYEQY
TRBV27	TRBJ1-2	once	ASSRRQGPAGNYGYT
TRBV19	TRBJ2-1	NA	ASRLGTSGQTYYNEQF
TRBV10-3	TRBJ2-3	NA	AISGGQGRTDTQY
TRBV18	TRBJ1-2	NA	ASSPKNREDGYT
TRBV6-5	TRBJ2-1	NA	ASSYGGTGAGEQF
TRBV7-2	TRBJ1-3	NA	ASSSDRDSGNTIY
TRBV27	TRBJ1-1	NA	ASSLSTGITEAF
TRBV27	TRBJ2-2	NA	ASRHGLAMGGELF
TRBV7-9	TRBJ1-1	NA	ASSSPDGANTEAF
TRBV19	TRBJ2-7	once	ASSTRSRSHEQY
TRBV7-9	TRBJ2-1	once	ASSGADPGGSYNEQF
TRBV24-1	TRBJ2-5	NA	ATSDSGLQETQY
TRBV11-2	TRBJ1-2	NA	ASAGANYGYT
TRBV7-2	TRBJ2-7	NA	ASSLVTAGEQY
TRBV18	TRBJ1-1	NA	ASSPRTGGMNTEAF
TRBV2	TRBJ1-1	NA	ASSDDRAIPEAF
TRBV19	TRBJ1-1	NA	ASSSPDRGAIRDFTEAF
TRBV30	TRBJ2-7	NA	AWTLTASYEQY
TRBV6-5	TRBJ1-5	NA	ASSYLRQGNQPQH
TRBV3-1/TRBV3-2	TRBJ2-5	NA	ASRLTVEGTQY
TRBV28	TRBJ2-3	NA	ASSPSGTDSTDTQY
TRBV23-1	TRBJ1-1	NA	ASTQKGGTGHTSENNTEAF
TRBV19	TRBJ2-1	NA	ASSPRGGLAGGNNEQF